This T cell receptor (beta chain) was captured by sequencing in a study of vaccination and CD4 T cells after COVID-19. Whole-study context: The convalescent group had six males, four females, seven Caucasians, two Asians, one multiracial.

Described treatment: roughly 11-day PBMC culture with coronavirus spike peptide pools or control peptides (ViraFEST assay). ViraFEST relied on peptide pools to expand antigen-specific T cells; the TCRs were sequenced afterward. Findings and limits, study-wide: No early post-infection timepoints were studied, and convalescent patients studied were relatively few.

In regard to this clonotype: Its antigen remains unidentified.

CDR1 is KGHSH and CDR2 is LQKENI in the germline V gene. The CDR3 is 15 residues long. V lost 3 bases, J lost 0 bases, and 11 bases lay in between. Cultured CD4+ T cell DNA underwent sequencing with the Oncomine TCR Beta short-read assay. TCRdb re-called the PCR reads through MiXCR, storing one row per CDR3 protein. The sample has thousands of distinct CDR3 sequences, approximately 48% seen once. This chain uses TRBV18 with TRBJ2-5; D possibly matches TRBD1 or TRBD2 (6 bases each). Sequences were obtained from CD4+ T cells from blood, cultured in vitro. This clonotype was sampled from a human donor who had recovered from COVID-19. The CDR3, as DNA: TGTGCCAGCTCACCCAGGGGAGGAGACCAAGAGACCCAGTACTTC. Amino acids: CASSPRGGDQETQYF.